This section outlines one TCR beta chain sequence together with its context. Its cognate antigen is unknown. Germline V gene data show CDR1 as SGDLS and CDR2 as YYNGEE. This CDR3 region has 13 residues. V was pared by 0 bases and J by 6 bases, with 10 bases between. Researchers used genomic DNA as the template to profile TCR beta VDJ and CDR3. In TCRdb, the reads were re-called with MiXCR into one record per CDR3 protein. Counted here are some 130,000 distinct CDR3 sequences, 48% occurring once; the ten biggest clones make up about 2.7%. This sample stems from a study of CD8+CD57+ T cells in acquired aplastic anemia. For the study at large: DNA recovered from sorted CD4+ and CD8+ cells had a mean of approximately 3 ug. Sequencing produced an average of roughly 10 million reads per healthy donor for CD4+ cells.

Overall study findings and caveats: A significant difference in CD8+ Simpson's diversity between patients and controls was not found.

The V call is TRBV9, the J call TRBJ2-7; possible D gene TRBD1, 6 bases. Specimen: sorted CD4+, CD8+, or CD8+CD57+ T cells (not recorded which) from PBMCs. The clonotype comes from a human donor in good health, serving as a control. The CDR3 DNA sequence: TGTGCCAGCAGCGTAGATACAGGGATCGAGCAGTACTTC. Translated, it gives CASSVDTGIEQYF.